A selection of T cell receptor beta chains follows, all from one sample in a study of shared clonotypes between healthy human individuals. The assay was immunoSEQ multiplex PCR, and TCRdb's table has in-frame clones only and misses some. The sample yields a few million clones, about 90% seen once. Sequences were obtained from naive CD4+ T cells from PBMCs. These receptors originate from a man aged 18 to 29 in good health. Some clones in this sample may be carry-over from other donors' samples. CDR3s include the opening cysteine and the closing phenylalanine or tryptophan. Each record gives: V gene, D gene, J gene, clone size, CDR3 protein, CDR3 DNA. The D gene is left open where the match is weak. The size field is filled for only some rows; it gives once, few, many or a size class.

TRBV9,TRBD1,TRBJ2-1,NA,CASSGTGYNEQFF,TGTGCCAGCAGCGGGACAGGATACAATGAGCAGTTCTTC
TRBV29-1,TRBD2,TRBJ2-5,once,CSVGTRLAPQETQYF,TGCAGCGTAGGTACTAGACTAGCCCCACAAGAGACCCAGTACTTC
TRBV28,TRBD2,TRBJ2-7,NA,CASSFRRLAGSDEQYF,TGTGCCAGCAGTTTCCGACGACTAGCGGGATCTGATGAGCAGTACTTC
TRBV19,NA,TRBJ2-3,NA,CAAVGGPTDTQYF,TGTGCCGCAGTTGGGGGCCCCACAGATACGCAGTATTTT
TRBV19,NA,TRBJ2-7,NA,CASSLEGIPYEQYF,TGTGCCAGTAGTCTGGAGGGGATTCCCTACGAGCAGTACTTC
TRBV25-1,NA,TRBJ1-3,NA,CASSESRGTGNTIYF,TGTGCCAGCAGTGAATCAAGGGGGACTGGAAACACCATATATTTT
TRBV25-1,NA,TRBJ1-4,NA,CASSELPGRNEKLFF,TGTGCCAGCAGTGAATTACCGGGTCGTAATGAAAAACTGTTTTTT
TRBV28,TRBD1,TRBJ1-2,NA,CASSNRGYGYTF,TGTGCCAGCAGTAACAGGGGCTATGGCTACACCTTC
TRBV11-2,TRBD2,TRBJ2-2,few,CASSPSGLRKGELFF,TGTGCCAGCAGCCCTAGCGGGCTCAGGAAAGGGGAGCTGTTTTTT
TRBV30,TRBD1,TRBJ1-3,NA,CAWSVPGQGNTIYF,TGTGCCTGGAGTGTACCGGGACAGGGAAACACCATATATTTT
TRBV5-1,NA,TRBJ1-5,NA,CASSWGAGDSNQPQHF,TGCGCCAGCAGCTGGGGTGCCGGGGATAGCAATCAGCCCCAGCATTTT
TRBV28,NA,TRBJ1-1,NA,CASSLWGAQATEAFF,TGTGCCAGCAGTTTATGGGGGGCCCAGGCCACTGAAGCTTTCTTT
TRBV5-1,TRBD2,TRBJ2-5,NA,CASSLGTSGRAAEETQYF,TGCGCCAGCAGCCTCGGGACTAGCGGGAGGGCCGCTGAGGAGACCCAGTACTTC
TRBV6-4,TRBD2,TRBJ2-3,NA,CASSLESGGSDTQYF,TGTGCCAGCAGCCTGGAGAGCGGGGGCTCAGATACGCAGTATTTT
TRBV10-3,NA,TRBJ1-3,NA,CAISESFEDTIYF,TGTGCCATCAGTGAGTCGTTCGAGGACACCATATATTTT
TRBV11-3,NA,TRBJ1-4,NA,CASSPRAGGEKLFF,TGTGCCAGCAGCCCCCGTGCGGGTGGCGAAAAACTGTTTTTT
TRBV7-3,TRBD1,TRBJ2-6,few,CASSLGGQGMAGANVLTF,TGTGCCAGCAGCTTAGGGGGACAGGGGATGGCTGGGGCCAACGTCCTGACTTTC
TRBV30,NA,TRBJ2-2,NA,CAWTRTGELFF,TGTGCCTGGACCAGAACCGGGGAGCTGTTTTTT
TRBV5-5,NA,TRBJ1-2,NA,CASSRTPGRHDNYGYTF,TGTGCCAGCAGCCGGACCCCCGGTAGGCACGATAACTATGGCTACACCTTC
TRBV15,TRBD1,TRBJ1-1,once,CATSRDPKGAAEAFF,TGTGCCACCAGCAGAGATCCCAAGGGGGCCGCTGAAGCTTTCTTT
TRBV7-2,NA,TRBJ2-7,NA,CASSPPSWGEQYF,TGTGCCAGCAGCCCACCGTCCTGGGGGGAGCAGTACTTC
TRBV4-1,TRBD1,TRBJ1-2,NA,CASSQASGQGARGYTF,TGCGCCAGCAGCCAAGCGTCCGGACAGGGGGCGAGGGGCTACACCTTC
TRBV29-1,TRBD2,TRBJ2-3,NA,CSVVLAGATTDTQYF,TGCAGCGTTGTGCTAGCGGGAGCGACCACAGATACGCAGTATTTT
TRBV11-2,NA,TRBJ1-1,NA,CASSLTEMNTEAFF,TGTGCCAGCAGCTTGACAGAAATGAACACTGAAGCTTTCTTT
TRBV7-3,NA,TRBJ2-2,NA,CASSLSTPRNTGELFF,TGTGCCAGCAGCTTATCCACCCCTCGGAACACCGGGGAGCTGTTTTTT
TRBV6-1,NA,TRBJ2-1,NA,CASTQNKDEQFF,TGTGCCAGCACCCAAAATAAGGATGAGCAGTTCTTC
TRBV7-2,NA,TRBJ1-4,NA,CASSLNEKLFF,TGTGCCAGCAGCTTGAATGAAAAACTGTTTTTT
TRBV30,NA,TRBJ1-1,NA,CAWSVVLGTEAFF,TGTGCCTGGAGTGTTGTACTTGGGACTGAAGCTTTCTTT
TRBV11-2,NA,TRBJ1-3,NA,CASSYSDSGNTIYF,TGTGCCAGCAGCTACTCCGACAGCGGAAACACCATATATTTT
TRBV6-5,NA,TRBJ2-2,NA,CASSYGIQNTGELFF,TGTGCCAGCAGTTACGGCATCCAGAACACCGGGGAGCTGTTTTTT
TRBV7-9,NA,TRBJ2-3,NA,CASSPRGLATDTQYF,TGTGCCAGCAGCCCAAGGGGCCTAGCGACAGATACGCAGTATTTT
TRBV7-9,NA,TRBJ1-5,once,CASSSALQVGNQPQHF,TGTGCCAGCAGCTCGGCCCTTCAGGTCGGCAATCAGCCCCAGCATTTT
TRBV21-1,NA,TRBJ2-1,NA,CASSVIGTGKGTSGSRENEQFF,TGTGCCAGCAGCGTAATTGGGACAGGGAAGGGGACTAGCGGGAGCAGAGAAAATGAGCAGTTCTTC
TRBV30,NA,TRBJ2-1,NA,CAWSSWFGSFLDEQFF,TGTGCCTGGAGTAGTTGGTTCGGCTCCTTCCTGGATGAGCAGTTCTTC
TRBV19,NA,TRBJ2-1,NA,CASSGVGSSYNEQFF,TGTGCCAGTAGTGGAGTAGGGAGCTCCTACAATGAGCAGTTCTTC
TRBV11-2,NA,TRBJ2-3,NA,CASSSRDPHPTDTQYF,TGTGCCAGCAGCTCCCGGGACCCTCACCCCACAGATACGCAGTATTTT
TRBV4-2,NA,TRBJ2-5,NA,CASSQDTGANTWYF,TGTGCCAGCAGCCAAGATACCGGGGCTAACACCTGGTACTTC